Shown below are 25 T cell receptor beta chains from a single sample sequenced in a study of T cells in Graves' hyperthyroidism and ophthalmopathy. It was RNA transcripts that yielded the amplified TCR beta CDR3 regions. A set of HTBI primers served as the primers for a first-round RT-PCR of the TCR CDR3. TCRdb re-analysed the multiplex PCR reads in MiXCR, keeping a single row per CDR3 protein. The repertoire holds hundreds of thousands of distinct CDR3 sequences, with roughly 13% as singletons. Input material: blood. The receptors here all came from a woman aged 30 to 39 with Graves' hyperthyroidism that later progressed to Graves' ophthalmopathy.

At least ten counts were recorded for this clonotype. The chain recombines TRBV11-2 with TRBJ2-7; 12 bases are shared with TRBD2. V shed 5 bases, J shed 1 base, and the junction held 9 bases outside the gene matches. CDR3 length: 17 residues. CDR1 and CDR2 from the germline V gene are SGHAT and FQNNGV. CDR3 DNA: TGTGCCAGCAGCCCGACTAGCGGGAGAGCCAGTTCCTACGAGCAGTACTTC. Protein product: CASSPTSGRASSYEQYF.

This chain joins TRBV12-5 and TRBJ2-1; tentatively, D is TRBD1 (5 bases). V was pared by 3 bases and J by 4 bases, with 25 bases between. Germline V gene sequence: CDR1 LGHNT, CDR2 FRNRAP. The CDR3 sequence is 19 residues long. The CDR3 nucleotides read TGTGCTAGTGGTTTCCCCATCGTTGGACAACGTAGCCTTTACAATGAGCAGTTCTTC. It is translated as CASGFPIVGQRSLYNEQFF.

This chain links TRBV30 with TRBJ2-1; D might be TRBD2 (8 bases). Germline CDR1 GTSNPN, CDR2 SVGIG (reference sequence). Trimming removed 5 bases at V and 12 bases at J, with 23 bases between. The CDR3 runs 14 residues. The CDR3 loop reads CAWGGTSGAGGQFF. CDR3 bases: TGTGCCTGGGGGGGAACTAGCGGTGCAGGGGGGCAGTTCTTC.

J is TRBJ2-7 and V is TRBV6-2 or TRBV6-3; D is possibly TRBD1 (6 bases). CDR3 length: 15 residues. The germline V and J ends were trimmed by 8 bases and 0 bases, with 17 bases remaining between them. Germline loops: CDR1 MNHEY, CDR2 SVGEGT. The DNA for the CDR3 is TGTGCCAGCGGTCGCTACCCGGACAGCTCCTACGAGCAGTACTTC. As protein: CASGRYPDSSYEQYF.

The gene calls are TRBV9 and TRBJ1-3; a possible D gene is TRBD1 (5 bases). There are 15 residues in the CDR3. Germline-derived CDR1 and CDR2 are SGDLS and YYNGEE. The germline V and J ends were trimmed by 1 base and 0 bases, with 8 bases remaining between them. The CDR3 spells CASSVIGDSGNTIYF. In nucleotides, the CDR3 is TGTGCCAGCAGCGTAATAGGGGACTCTGGAAACACCATATATTTT. Using reference TRBV9 and TRBJ1-3 for the parts outside the CDR3, the full variable domain is DSGVTQTPKHLITATGQRVTLRCSPRSGDLSVYWYQQSLDQGLQFLIQYYNGEERAKGNILERFSAQQFPDLHSELNLSSLELGDSALYFCASSVIGDSGNTIYFGEGSWLTVV.

The rearrangement joins TRBV6-4 to TRBJ2-3; 8 bases match TRBD2. V was clipped by 3 bases and J by 4 bases; unmatched bases: 6. There are 15 residues in the CDR3. Germline V lookup: CDR1 MRHNA, CDR2 SNTAGT. In DNA, the CDR3 is TGTGCCAGCAGTGAAGTGGCGGGGGGCGCAGATACGCAGTATTTT. Amino acids: CASSEVAGGADTQYF.

This clonotype appeared many times. V and J are TRBV30 and TRBJ2-7; D ambiguous. This CDR3 has 11 residues. Trimming took off 1 base at V and 2 bases at J, with 3 bases between the two ends. In germline, CDR1 is GTSNPN, CDR2 SVGIG (reference sequence). CDR3 region: CAWSEAYEQYF. As DNA, the CDR3 is TGTGCCTGGAGTGAGGCCTACGAGCAGTACTTC.

In the case of this clonotype: This may come from a read error, since a much larger clone is one base off. The rearrangement uses TRBV5-5 and TRBJ2-5; 8 nucleotides agree with TRBD2. The CDR3 contains 17 residues. Germline lookup yields CDR1 SGHKS and CDR2 YYEKEE (reference sequence). CDR3 amino acids: CASSFFGLAGSRKTQCF. The CDR3 DNA is TGTGCCAGCAGCTTCTTCGGTTTAGCGGGATCGAGAAAGACCCAGTGCTTC.

This clonotype occurred many times. This chain connects TRBV7-2 to TRBJ1-5; weak D call: TRBD1 (6 bases). Germline values: CDR1 SGHTA, CDR2 FQGNSA. The CDR3 is made up of 15 amino acids. Trimming shortened V by 2 bases and J by 5 bases, and 13 bases separated the two germline ends. CDR3 sequence: CASSLMEGGDQPQHF. The CDR3 nucleotides read TGTGCCAGCAGCTTAATGGAGGGGGGCGATCAGCCCCAGCATTTT.

This clonotype was observed a few times. The rearrangement links TRBV3-1 to TRBJ2-7, with 12 nucleotides matching TRBD1. The germline V gene encodes CDR1 LGHDT and CDR2 YNNKEL (reference sequence). CDR3 length: 15 amino acids. The ends lost 8 bases at V and 7 bases at J; junction bases unmatched: 12. The CDR3 nucleotides read TGTGCCAGCGGAGATCCGGGACAGGGGGCTGTGGAGCAGTACTTC. Translated, it gives CASGDPGQGAVEQYF.

This clonotype showed up many times. The CDR3, as DNA: TGTGCCAGCAGTTTTGAGGGCCCGAGGGACTATGGCTACACCTTC. Its translation is CASSFEGPRDYGYTF. The chain has TRBV12-3 or TRBV12-4 and TRBJ1-2; D remains ambiguous. V was trimmed by 3 bases and J by 3 bases, leaving 14 bases between them. The CDR3 spans 15 residues.

This clonotype turned up a few times. The chain is built from TRBV28 and TRBJ2-1; D is unclear. The germline CDR1 and CDR2 sequences are MDHEN and SYDVKM. The CDR3 loop spans 12 amino acids. The V and J ends lost 0 bases and 9 bases respectively, with 6 bases between them. CDR3 nucleotides: TGTGCCAGCAGTTTATGGTCCAGTGAGCAGTTCTTC. It yields the protein CASSLWSSEQFF.

In this sample, this clonotype turned up many times. The rearrangement links TRBV28 to TRBJ2-7, with D maybe TRBD2 (6 bases). The CDR3 is 13 residues long. Per the germline V gene, CDR1 is MDHEN and CDR2 is SYDVKM. The ends were cut back, 7 bases at V and 2 bases at J, with 12 bases in the middle. CDR3 residues: CASTTGGAYEQYF. CDR3 in DNA: TGTGCCAGCACCACTGGAGGGGCCTACGAGCAGTACTTC.

In its sample, this clonotype was seen many times. The rearrangement joins TRBV12-3 or TRBV12-4 to TRBJ2-1, with D possibly TRBD2 on 6 matching bases. V was trimmed by 7 bases and J by 7 bases, leaving 17 bases between them. The CDR3 runs 14 residues. The CDR3 spells CASKTSLGENEQFF. The CDR3 DNA sequence: TGTGCCAGCAAAACTAGCCTTGGGGAGAATGAGCAGTTCTTC.

This clonotype has at least ten counts. This rearrangement joins TRBV29-1 to TRBJ2-1; D may be TRBD1 (6 bases). CDR3 length: 13 residues. Germline assignment: CDR1 SQVTM and CDR2 ANQGSEA. Trimming took 3 bases from V and 8 from J, leaving 14 bases between them. The CDR3 protein is CSVERGSVDEQFF. The CDR3 DNA is TGCAGCGTTGAGAGGGGGTCCGTCGATGAGCAGTTCTTC.

This clonotype was observed at least ten times. The chain links TRBV12-3 or TRBV12-4 to TRBJ2-1; D possibly uses TRBD1 or TRBD2 (5 bases each). This CDR3 comprises 13 residues. V was cut by 7 bases and J by 12 bases, with 19 bases left in between. The CDR3 loop is CASTLGTGFAQFF. CDR3 nucleotides: TGTGCCAGCACCCTAGGGACCGGGTTCGCGCAGTTCTTC.

This clonotype was observed at least ten times. The chain has TRBV11-2 and TRBJ1-1, with D possibly matching TRBD1 (6 bases). This CDR3 is 15 amino acids long. Germline CDR1 reads SGHAT; CDR2 reads FQNNGV. V lost 1 base and J lost 1, with 10 bases in between. DNA for the CDR3: TGTGCCAGCAGCTTAGTTGCCAGGGGGAACACTGAAGCTTTCTTT. As protein: CASSLVARGNTEAFF.

There are many counts of this clonotype. J is TRBJ2-5 and V is TRBV20-1; 8 bases match TRBD2. The V gene's germline CDR1 is DFQATT and CDR2 SNEGSKA (reference sequence). V shed 4 bases and J 3 bases; nucleotides not matched to a gene: 4. The CDR3 is made up of 13 amino acids. CDR3 residues: CSAKSGSEETQYF. DNA for the CDR3: TGCAGTGCTAAAAGCGGGAGTGAAGAGACCCAGTACTTC.

The chain joins TRBV9 to TRBJ2-7; D is possibly TRBD2 (6 bases). Germline V gives CDR1 SGDLS, CDR2 YYNGEE. CDR3 length: 16 residues. V lost 0 bases to trimming and J lost 4 bases, with 17 bases between them. CDR3 nucleotides: TGTGCCAGCAGCGTAGCGGGGGACCCCAGCTCATACGAGCAGTACTTC. Residues: CASSVAGDPSSYEQYF.

CDR3 amino acids: CASSLSAGYYGYTF. CDR3 nucleotide sequence: TGTGCCAGCAGCTTATCCGCAGGTTACTATGGCTACACCTTC. The chain links TRBV11-3 to TRBJ1-2; D unresolved. Germline V gives CDR1 SGHNT, CDR2 YENEEA. The V gene lost 2 bases and the J gene lost 3 bases, with 10 bases spanning the gap. This CDR3 contains 14 residues.

Here the CDR3 reads CASSENRGRGETQYF. DNA of the CDR3: TGTGCCAGCAGTGAAAACAGGGGGCGAGGGGAGACCCAGTACTTC. V gene TRBV6-1 combines with J gene TRBJ2-5, with 9 bases lining up with TRBD1. V was clipped by 2 bases and J by 5 bases; unmatched bases: 6. Germline V gene sequence: CDR1 MNHNS, CDR2 SASEGT. This CDR3 has 15 residues.

This clonotype has more than one count but fewer than ten. A much larger clone sits a single nucleotide away, making a read error possible. Here the CDR3 DNA reads TGTGCCAGCAAACCCAGGGGGGGTGGAAACACCATATATTTT. Encoded protein: CASKPRGGGNTIYF. This chain connects TRBV6-1 to TRBJ1-3; 7 bases agree with TRBD1. J was trimmed by 3 bases and V by 7 bases; bases with no gene match: 6. CDR1 and CDR2 (germline): MNHNS, SASEGT. The CDR3 runs to 14 residues.

This clonotype was observed at least ten times. The chain combines TRBV18 with TRBJ1-2; TRBD1 might be the D (5 bases). This CDR3 region has 15 residues. V lost 3 bases to trimming and J lost 5 bases, with 16 bases between them. The germline V gene has CDR1 KGHSH and CDR2 LQKENI. The DNA of the CDR3 is TGTGCCAGCTCACCCCCCGGGACGGACTCATATGGCTACACCTTC. Protein product: CASSPPGTDSYGYTF.

This clonotype was counted a single time. The rearrangement links TRBV7-8 to TRBJ2-2, with 7 bases identical to TRBD2. The J segment lost 4 bases and the V segment lost 4 bases, leaving 12 bases of the junction unmatched. This CDR3 comprises 17 residues. Per germline, CDR1 SGHVS and CDR2 FQNEAQ. The CDR3 bases are TGTGCCAGCAGCTGGCGGGAGAGGGCGGTTTTCACCGGGGAGCTGTTTTTT. This codes for CASSWRERAVFTGELFF.

This clonotype has more than one count but fewer than ten. This chain uses TRBV9 with TRBJ1-6; D call uncertain. Germline values: CDR1 SGDLS, CDR2 YYNGEE. Between the trimmed V and J ends, which lost 0 bases and 8 bases, there was a span of 9 bases. The CDR3 is 14 residues long. CDR3 loop: CASSVGGEYSPLHF. Here the CDR3 DNA reads TGTGCCAGCAGCGTAGGTGGGGAATATTCACCCCTCCACTTT.